Shown below are 13 T cell receptor beta chains from a single sample sequenced in a study of blood T cell repertoires in COVID-19. Only in-frame clones appear in the TCRdb table, and some are missing; sequencing was by immunoSEQ multiplex PCR. The sample includes about 180,000 clones, over 75% seen only once; the top ten take 1.2%. The sequencing input was PBMCs or T cells enriched from blood (not recorded which). All receptors derive from a human donor with acute COVID-19. The donor label of this sample is uncertain.

The chain employs TRBV30 and TRBJ1-2; possibly TRBD1 for D (5 bases). CDR1 is GTSNPN, CDR2 SVGIG, per germline (reference sequence). V lost 0 bases and J lost 7, with 12 bases in between. The CDR3 has 13 residues. In nucleotides, the CDR3 is TGTGCCTGGAGTGTACGGAGGGACGCTGGCTACACCTTC. Its protein is CAWSVRRDAGYTF.

The V call is TRBV19, the J call TRBJ1-1; D call uncertain. The germline CDR1 and CDR2 sequences are LNHDA and SQIVND (reference sequence). This CDR3 region has 13 residues. Trimming left V 0 bases short and J 5 bases short, with 7 bases between. Here the CDR3 reads CASSIDSGTEAFF. The CDR3 DNA reads as TGTGCCAGTAGTATAGATTCGGGGACTGAAGCTTTCTTT.

CDR3 sequence reads: CSAILGLSNTEAFF. CDR3 bases: TGCAGCGCCATTCTCGGGTTATCGAACACTGAAGCTTTCTTT. The V and J genes are TRBV29-1 and TRBJ1-1; D not resolved. In germline, CDR1 is SQVTM, CDR2 ANQGSEA. This CDR3 contains 14 residues. With 7 bases removed from V and 1 base from J, the gap between germline ends came to 16 bases.

This chain connects TRBV2 to TRBJ1-5; TRBD1 aligns across 7 bases. The CDR3 spans 14 residues. V shed 6 bases, J shed 6 bases, and the junction held 8 bases outside the gene matches. Per germline, CDR1 SNHLY and CDR2 FYNNEI. CDR3 sequence: CASREQGRGQPQHF. The CDR3, as DNA: TGTGCCAGCAGAGAACAGGGGAGGGGTCAGCCCCAGCATTTT.

V gene TRBV4-1 combines with J gene TRBJ2-1, with TRBD2 matching 14 bases. Germline CDR1 MGHRA, CDR2 YSYEKL. After removal of 2 bases from V and 5 bases from J, the junction contained 14 bases not matched to a gene. The CDR3 has 20 amino acids. Written as DNA, the CDR3 is TGCGCCAGCAGCCAACAACCGGGACTAGCGGGGGACCTCTTCGACAATGAGCAGTTCTTC. Translating gives CASSQQPGLAGDLFDNEQFF.

This chain joins TRBV7-9 and TRBJ1-2; 7 positions match TRBD1. V lost 6 bases and J lost 1; bases outside the gene matches: 8. Germline CDR1 is SEHNR and CDR2 is FQNEAQ (reference sequence). This CDR3 has 15 residues. The DNA of the CDR3 is TGTGCCAGCAGTGCCGGGACAGAGAGTAACTATGGCTACACCTTC. This translates into CASSAGTESNYGYTF.

V is TRBV7-2 and J is TRBJ2-5, with TRBD2 matching 8 bases. This CDR3 is 15 amino acids long. Germline values: CDR1 SGHTA, CDR2 FQGNSA. J lost 6 bases, V lost 1 base, and 7 bases had no gene match. The CDR3: CASSLEPTGGKTQYF. The CDR3 DNA sequence: TGTGCCAGCAGCTTAGAACCGACGGGGGGGAAGACCCAGTACTTC.

The chain joins TRBV6-5 to TRBJ2-1; the D is unclear. V lost 6 bases and J 7 bases, leaving 16 bases between the germline ends. Germline V gene data show CDR1 as MNHEY and CDR2 as SVGAGI. This CDR3 spans 14 amino acids. Here the CDR3 reads CASSLYWKENEQFF. In DNA form, the CDR3 reads TGTGCCAGCAGCCTATATTGGAAGGAGAATGAGCAGTTCTTC.

J is TRBJ1-1 and V is TRBV18; 10 bases align to TRBD1. This CDR3 is 16 amino acids long. Germline V CDR1 and CDR2: KGHSH, LQKENI. Trimming cost V 0 bases and J 6 bases; bases outside gene matches: 7. The CDR3 DNA reads as TGTGCCAGCTCACCACCCGGGACAGGGGCAGGTGCTGAAGCTTTCTTT. The encoded protein is CASSPPGTGAGAEAFF.

This chain connects TRBV19 to TRBJ1-5; 8 bases are shared with TRBD1. CDR1 is LNHDA, CDR2 SQIVND, per germline (reference sequence). The ends lost 3 bases at V and 4 bases at J; junction bases unmatched: 5. CDR3 length: 15 amino acids. The CDR3 sequence: CASSMDREGNQPQHF. DNA of the CDR3: TGTGCCAGTAGTATGGACAGGGAGGGAAATCAGCCCCAGCATTTT.

The chain employs TRBV19 and TRBJ1-4; TRBD1 is a possible D gene (6 bases). Germline CDR1 is LNHDA and CDR2 is SQIVND (reference sequence). Trimming cost V 8 bases and J 8 bases, with 21 bases left between them. The CDR3 runs to 15 residues. The CDR3 sequence is CASGAGTLQSEKLFF. The CDR3 DNA reads as TGTGCCAGTGGTGCCGGGACACTACAGTCAGAAAAACTGTTTTTT.

This chain links TRBV11-2 with TRBJ2-3, with 12 bases fitting TRBD2. CDR1 and CDR2 (germline): SGHAT, FQNNGV. Trimming took 5 bases from V and 5 from J; bases not matched to a gene: 8. This CDR3 region has 16 residues. CDR3 bases: TGTGCCAGCAGCCGGACTAGCGGGACCCCTGGAGATACGCAGTATTTT. Its protein product is CASSRTSGTPGDTQYF.

V and J are TRBV6-4 and TRBJ2-2; TRBD1 is a possible D gene (6 bases). The germline gives CDR1 MRHNA, CDR2 SNTAGT. The CDR3 sequence is 14 residues long. V was trimmed by 3 bases and J by 8 bases, leaving 13 bases between them. CDR3 region: CASSEKQGIGELFF. The DNA of the CDR3 is TGTGCCAGCAGTGAGAAACAGGGTATTGGGGAGCTGTTTTTT.